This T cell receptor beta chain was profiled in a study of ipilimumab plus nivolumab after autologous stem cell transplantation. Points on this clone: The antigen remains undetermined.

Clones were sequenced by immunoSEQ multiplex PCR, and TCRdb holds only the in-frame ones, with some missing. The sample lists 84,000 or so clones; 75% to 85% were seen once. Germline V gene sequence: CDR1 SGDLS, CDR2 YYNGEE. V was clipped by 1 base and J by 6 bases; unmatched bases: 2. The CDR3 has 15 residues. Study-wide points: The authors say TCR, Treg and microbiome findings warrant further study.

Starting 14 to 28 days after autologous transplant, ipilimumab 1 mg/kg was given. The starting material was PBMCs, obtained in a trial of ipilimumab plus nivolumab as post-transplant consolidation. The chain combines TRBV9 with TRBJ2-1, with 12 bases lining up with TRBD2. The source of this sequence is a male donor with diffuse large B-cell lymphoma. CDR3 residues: CASSVLAGGPNEQFF. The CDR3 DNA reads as TGTGCCAGCAGCGTACTAGCGGGGGGGCCCAATGAGCAGTTCTTC.